The subject of this entry is one T cell receptor beta chain. The data belong to a study of OX40 agonist ivuxolimab in advanced cancers. The wider study: Recorded diagnoses for dose-escalation patients were hepatocellular carcinoma, melanoma, renal cell or head and neck cancer. Among those enrolled, mean age was 60 years (range roughly 23 to 85) and 82.7% were male.

V lost 2 bases and J 0 bases, leaving 10 bases between the germline ends. Per germline, CDR1 SEHNR and CDR2 FQNEAQ (reference sequence). The CDR3 runs to 15 residues. Samples of blood were obtained at baseline, on cycle 4 day 1, and on cycle 7 day 1. Assay: immunoSEQ multiplex PCR; the TCRdb copy retains only in-frame clones and omits some. The sample has about 88,000 clones; 75% to 90% are singletons. The receptor was derived from an adult with an advanced solid tumor such as melanoma, head and neck, liver or kidney cancer. Here the sequenced sample was CD4+ or CD8+ T cells sorted from blood, taken in a trial of the OX40 agonist ivuxolimab. V gene TRBV7-9 combines with J gene TRBJ1-2, with D possibly being TRBD1 (5 bases). This CDR3 is CASSLRGITNYGYTF. The CDR3, as DNA: TGTGCCAGCAGCTTACGGGGGATTACTAACTATGGCTACACCTTC.